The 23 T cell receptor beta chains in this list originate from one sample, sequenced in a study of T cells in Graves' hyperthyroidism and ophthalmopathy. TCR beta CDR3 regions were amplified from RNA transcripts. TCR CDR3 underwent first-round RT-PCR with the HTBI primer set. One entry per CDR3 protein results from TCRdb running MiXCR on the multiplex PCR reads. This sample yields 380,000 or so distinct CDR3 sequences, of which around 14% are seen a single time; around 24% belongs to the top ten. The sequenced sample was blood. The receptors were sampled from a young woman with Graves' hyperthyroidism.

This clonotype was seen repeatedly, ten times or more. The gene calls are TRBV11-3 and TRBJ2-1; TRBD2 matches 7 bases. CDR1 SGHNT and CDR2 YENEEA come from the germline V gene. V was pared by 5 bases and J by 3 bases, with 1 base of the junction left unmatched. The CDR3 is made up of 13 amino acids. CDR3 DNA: TGTGCCAGCAGCGCTAGCGGCTACAATGAGCAGTTCTTC. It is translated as CASSASGYNEQFF.

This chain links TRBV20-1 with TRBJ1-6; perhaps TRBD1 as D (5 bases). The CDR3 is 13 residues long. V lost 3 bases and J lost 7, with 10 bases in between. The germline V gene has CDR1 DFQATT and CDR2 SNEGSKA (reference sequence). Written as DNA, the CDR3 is TGCAGTGCTAGTAGGCAGGGAAATTCACCCCTCCACTTT. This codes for CSASRQGNSPLHF.

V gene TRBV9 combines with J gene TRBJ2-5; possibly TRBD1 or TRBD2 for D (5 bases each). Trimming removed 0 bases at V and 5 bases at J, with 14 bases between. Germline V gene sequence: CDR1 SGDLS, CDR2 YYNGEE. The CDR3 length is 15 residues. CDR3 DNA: TGTGCCAGCAGCGTAGATGCGAGGGGTAGGGAGACCCAGTACTTC. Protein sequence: CASSVDARGRETQYF.

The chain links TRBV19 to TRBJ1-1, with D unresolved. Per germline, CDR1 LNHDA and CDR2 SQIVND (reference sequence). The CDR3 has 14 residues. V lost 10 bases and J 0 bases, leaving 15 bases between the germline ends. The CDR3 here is CANKDGPMNTEAFF. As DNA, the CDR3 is TGTGCCAATAAGGACGGACCTATGAACACTGAAGCTTTCTTT. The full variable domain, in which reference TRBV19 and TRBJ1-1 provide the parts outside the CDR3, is DGGITQSPKYLFRKEGQNVTLSCEQNLNHDAMYWYRQDPGQGLRLIYYSQIVNDFQKGDIAEGYSVSREKKESFPLTVTSAQKNPTAFYLCANKDGPMNTEAFFGQGTRLTVV.

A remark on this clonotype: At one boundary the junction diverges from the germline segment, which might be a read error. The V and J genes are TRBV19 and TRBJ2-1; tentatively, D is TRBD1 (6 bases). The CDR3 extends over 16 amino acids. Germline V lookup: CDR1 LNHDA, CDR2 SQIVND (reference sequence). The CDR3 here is CASSIDRFGSYNERFF. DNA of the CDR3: TGTGCCAGTAGTATTGACAGGTTTGGCTCCTACAATGAGCGGTTCTTC.

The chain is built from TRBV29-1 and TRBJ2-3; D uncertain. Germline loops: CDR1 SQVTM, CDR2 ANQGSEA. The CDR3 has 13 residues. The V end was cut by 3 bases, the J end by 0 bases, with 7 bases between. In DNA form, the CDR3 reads TGCAGCGTTGAGGGATTTAGCACAGATACGCAGTATTTT. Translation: CSVEGFSTDTQYF.

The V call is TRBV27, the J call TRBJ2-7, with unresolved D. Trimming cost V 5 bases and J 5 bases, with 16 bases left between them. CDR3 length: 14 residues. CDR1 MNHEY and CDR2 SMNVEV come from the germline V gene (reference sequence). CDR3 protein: CASSRARSWDEQYF. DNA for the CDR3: TGTGCCAGCAGTAGGGCAAGATCCTGGGACGAGCAGTACTTC.

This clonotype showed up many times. Written as DNA, the CDR3 is TGTGCCAGCAGTTTGACAGGGTTAGAGACCCAGTACTTC. Encoded protein: CASSLTGLETQYF. The chain combines TRBV12-3 or TRBV12-4 with TRBJ2-5, with 7 nucleotides matching TRBD1. This CDR3 has 13 amino acids. V shed 3 bases and J 4 bases; nucleotides not matched to a gene: 2.

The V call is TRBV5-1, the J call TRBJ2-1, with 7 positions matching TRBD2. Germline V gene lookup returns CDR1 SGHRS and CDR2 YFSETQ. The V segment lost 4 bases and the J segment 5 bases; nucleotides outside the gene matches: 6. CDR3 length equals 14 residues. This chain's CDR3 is CASSLLAVNNEQFF. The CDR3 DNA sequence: TGCGCCAGCAGCCTTCTAGCGGTTAACAATGAGCAGTTCTTC.

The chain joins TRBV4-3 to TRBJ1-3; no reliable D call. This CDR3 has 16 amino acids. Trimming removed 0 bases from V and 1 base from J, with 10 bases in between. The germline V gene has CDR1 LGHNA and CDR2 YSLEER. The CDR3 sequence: CASSQDLVRSGNTIYF. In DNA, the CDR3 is TGCGCCAGCAGCCAAGATCTGGTACGATCTGGAAACACCATATATTTT.

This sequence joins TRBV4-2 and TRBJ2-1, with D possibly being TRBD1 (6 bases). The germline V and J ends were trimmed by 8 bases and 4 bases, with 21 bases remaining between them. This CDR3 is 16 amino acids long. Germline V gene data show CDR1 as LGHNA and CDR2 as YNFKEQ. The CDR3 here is CASAPQATGTYNEQFF. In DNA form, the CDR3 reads TGTGCCAGCGCGCCGCAGGCCACGGGGACATACAATGAGCAGTTCTTC.

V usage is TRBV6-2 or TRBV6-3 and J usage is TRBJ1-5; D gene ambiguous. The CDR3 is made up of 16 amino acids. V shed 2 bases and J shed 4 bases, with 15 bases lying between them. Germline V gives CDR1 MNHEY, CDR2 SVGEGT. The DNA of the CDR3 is TGTGCCAGCAGTTACGAGGAGGGATCCCATAATCAGCCCCAGCATTTT. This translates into CASSYEEGSHNQPQHF.

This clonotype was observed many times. The chain's CDR3 is CASSFGFGDEQFF. CDR3 sequence (DNA): TGTGCCAGCAGCTTCGGCTTTGGGGATGAGCAGTTCTTC. This rearrangement joins TRBV7-8 to TRBJ2-1; D ambiguous. Germline V gives CDR1 SGHVS, CDR2 FQNEAQ. The CDR3 has 13 residues. The ends were cut back, 3 bases at V and 8 bases at J, with 11 bases in the middle.

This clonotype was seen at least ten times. The CDR3 loop is CASSVSGGSPYEQYF. The CDR3, as DNA: TGTGCCAGCAGCGTATCGGGCGGGTCACCCTACGAGCAGTACTTC. This chain uses TRBV9 with TRBJ2-7; possibly TRBD2 for D (5 bases). Trimming shortened V by 1 base and J by 2 bases, and 13 bases separated the two germline ends. Germline CDR1 and CDR2: SGDLS and YYNGEE. There are 15 residues in the CDR3.

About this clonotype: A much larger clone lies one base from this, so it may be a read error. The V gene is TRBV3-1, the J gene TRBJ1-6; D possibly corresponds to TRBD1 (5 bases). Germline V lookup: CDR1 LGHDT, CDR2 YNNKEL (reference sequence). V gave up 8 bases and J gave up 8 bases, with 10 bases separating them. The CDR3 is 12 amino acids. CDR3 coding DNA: TGTGCCAGCCCCCTGGGGGATTCACCCCTCCACTTT. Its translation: CASPLGDSPLHF.

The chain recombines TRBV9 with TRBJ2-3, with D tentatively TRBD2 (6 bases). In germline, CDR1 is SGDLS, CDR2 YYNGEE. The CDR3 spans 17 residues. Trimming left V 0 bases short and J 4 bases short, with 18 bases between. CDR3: CASSVGRRDRRADTQYF. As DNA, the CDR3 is TGTGCCAGCAGCGTAGGGAGGCGGGACCGACGGGCAGATACGCAGTATTTT.

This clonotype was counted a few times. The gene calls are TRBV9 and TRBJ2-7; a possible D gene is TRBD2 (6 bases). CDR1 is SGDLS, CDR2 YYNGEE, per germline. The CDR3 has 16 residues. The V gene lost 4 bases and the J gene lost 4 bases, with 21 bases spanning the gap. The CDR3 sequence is CASSPQGASEGYEQYF. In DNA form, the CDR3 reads TGTGCCAGCAGCCCCCAGGGTGCTAGCGAGGGATACGAGCAGTACTTC.

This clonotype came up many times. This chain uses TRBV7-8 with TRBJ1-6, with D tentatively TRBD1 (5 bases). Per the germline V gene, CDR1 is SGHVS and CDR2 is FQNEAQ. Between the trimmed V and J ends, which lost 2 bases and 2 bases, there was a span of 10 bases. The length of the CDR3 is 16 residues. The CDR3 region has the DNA TGTGCCAGCAGCTTATCAGGGCAGGCCTATAATTCACCCCTCCACTTT. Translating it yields CASSLSGQAYNSPLHF.

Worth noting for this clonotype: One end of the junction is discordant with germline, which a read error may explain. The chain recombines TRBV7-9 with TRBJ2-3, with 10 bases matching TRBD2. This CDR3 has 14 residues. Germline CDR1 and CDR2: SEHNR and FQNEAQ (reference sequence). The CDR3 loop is CASSLAGVADTQYF. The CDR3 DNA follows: TGTGCCAGCAGCCTAGCGGGAGTAGCAGATACGCAGTATTTT.

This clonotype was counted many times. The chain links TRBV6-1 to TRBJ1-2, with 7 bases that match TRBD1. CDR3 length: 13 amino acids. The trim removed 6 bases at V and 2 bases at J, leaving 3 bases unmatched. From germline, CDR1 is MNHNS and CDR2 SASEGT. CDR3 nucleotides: TGTGCCAGCAGCGAGGACAGGAACTATGGCTACACCTTC. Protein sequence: CASSEDRNYGYTF.

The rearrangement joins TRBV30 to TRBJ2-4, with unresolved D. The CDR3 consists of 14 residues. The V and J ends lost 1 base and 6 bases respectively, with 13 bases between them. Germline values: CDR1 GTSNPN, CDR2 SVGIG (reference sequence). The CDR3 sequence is CAWSATQPLNIQYF. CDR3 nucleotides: TGTGCCTGGAGTGCAACCCAGCCGTTAAACATTCAGTACTTC.

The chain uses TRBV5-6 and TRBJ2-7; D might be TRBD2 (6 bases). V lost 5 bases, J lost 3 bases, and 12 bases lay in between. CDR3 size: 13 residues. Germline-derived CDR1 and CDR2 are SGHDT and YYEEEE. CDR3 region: CASRGGAVYEQYF. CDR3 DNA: TGTGCCAGCAGGGGCGGGGCCGTCTACGAGCAGTACTTC.

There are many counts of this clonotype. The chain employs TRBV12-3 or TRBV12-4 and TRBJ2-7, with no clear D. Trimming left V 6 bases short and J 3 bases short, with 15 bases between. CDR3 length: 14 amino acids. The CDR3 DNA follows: TGTGCCAGCAGAAAGGGCGATGGGGACTACGAGCAGTACTTC. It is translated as CASRKGDGDYEQYF.